This T cell receptor (beta chain) was recorded in a study of T cell changes during pregnancy in multiple sclerosis. CDR1 SGHVS and CDR2 FNYEAQ come from the germline V gene. J gave up 5 bases and V 4 bases, and 10 bases lay outside the gene matches. The CDR3 sequence is 16 residues long. TCRdb's table, derived via immunoSEQ multiplex PCR, lists solely in-frame clones and lacks some. The data contain more than 50,000 clones, about 90% of them singletons. This TCR was sampled from a female donor in good health, enrolled as a control in a pregnancy study. J is TRBJ2-5 and V is TRBV7-6; 10 nucleotides agree with TRBD2. The source material was CD4+ T cells from peripheral blood mononuclear cells, sampled after pregnancy. DNA for the CDR3: TGTGCCAGCAGCTCCGGCCTAGCGGGGGAACCGGAGACCCAGTACTTC. Translation gives CASSSGLAGEPETQYF.